This T cell receptor (beta chain) derives from a study of T cell responses to AZD1222 COVID-19 vaccine. Germline V gene lookup returns CDR1 SGHVS and CDR2 FQNEAQ. V was cut by 5 bases and J by 5 bases, with 9 bases left in between. CDR3 length: 12 residues. The table came from immunoSEQ multiplex PCR; TCRdb's copy has only in-frame clones and leaves some out. The repertoire holds 100,000 to 150,000 clones, with more than 80% as singletons. Details on this clone: Its target is not known.

Overall study findings and caveats: The study identified only a handful of AZD1222 recipients as seropositive at baseline. Sampling that yielded the repertoires occurred only after the peak T cell response.

The receptor was isolated from an adult who received the AZD1222 COVID-19 vaccine. The sample here was peripheral blood, taken 28 days after the second AZD1222 dose. The rearrangement joins TRBV7-8 to TRBJ2-5; D is perhaps TRBD1 or TRBD2 (5 bases each). The CDR3 is CASSPREETQYF. The CDR3 nucleotides read TGTGCCAGCAGCCCCAGGGAGGAGACCCAGTACTTC. The complete variable domain, with remaining parts taken from reference TRBV7-8 and TRBJ2-5, reads GAGVSQSPRYKVAKRGQDVALRCDPISGHVSLFWYQQALGQGPEFLTYFQNEAQLDKSGLPSDRFFAERPEGSVSTLKIQRTQQEDSAVYLCASSPREETQYFGPGTRLLVL.